These 9 T cell receptor beta chains came from one sample sequenced in a study of beta chain features in type 1 diabetes (dated by TCRdb to between 2017 and 2018). No antigens are known for them. The investigation overall reported the following: Type 1 diabetes patients showed a moderate but significant shortening of TCRB CDR3 length in all four CD4+ subsets.

Library creation used the immunoSEQ multiplex PCR assay. The entire isolated RNA was reverse transcribed using the High Capacity cDNA Reverse Transcription Kit, and thus expressed TCRB transcripts were sequenced. TCRdb carries this immuneACCESS record with in-frame sequences only. Its versions omit some clonotypes, under half of them owing to an unresolved V gene in the studies checked, with the rest unexplained. This sample has roughly 350,000 clones in its table, and 9.6% of those were observed once. Over 0.45% of the sample lies in the top ten. Sample: central memory CD4+ T cells from blood. The receptors were sampled from a man younger than 45 with type 1 diabetes.

This clone appeared a few times. J is TRBJ2-3 and V is TRBV7-8; 7 bases are a match to TRBD2. With 2 bases clipped from V and 5 bases from J, the junction kept 7 bases outside the gene matches. CDR1 and CDR2 (germline): SGHVS, FQNEAQ. The CDR3 covers 15 residues. CDR3 nucleotides: TGTGCCAGCAGCTTATTGTGGGGGGGTATAGATACGCAGTATTTT. Translated, it gives CASSLLWGGIDTQYF. Looking up the rest from reference TRBV7-8 and TRBJ2-3 gives the full variable domain: GAGVSQSPRYKVAKRGQDVALRCDPISGHVSLFWYQQALGQGPEFLTYFQNEAQLDKSGLPSDRFFAERPEGSVSTLKIQRTQQEDSAVYLCASSLLWGGIDTQYFGPGTRLTVL.

This clone appeared a few times. The chain combines TRBV5-1 with TRBJ2-1; D might be TRBD1 or TRBD2, each matching 5 bases. The CDR3 length is 15 residues. V gave up 0 bases and J gave up 4 bases, with 11 bases separating them. Germline CDR1 and CDR2: SGHRS and YFSETQ. The DNA for the CDR3 is TGCGCCAGCAGCTTGGCCGGGACGGAGTACAATGAGCAGTTCTTC. Encoded protein: CASSLAGTEYNEQFF.

This clone was counted only a few times. This CDR3 is CASSDQITNQPQHF. The CDR3 DNA follows: TGTGCCAGCAGTGACCAGATTACCAATCAGCCCCAGCATTTT. J is TRBJ1-5 and V is TRBV2; no firm D call. V lost 3 bases to trimming and J lost 3 bases, with 9 bases between them. This CDR3 is built from 14 residues. The germline gives CDR1 SNHLY, CDR2 FYNNEI.

The rearrangement links TRBV29-1 to TRBJ2-3; D is ambiguous. Germline V lookup: CDR1 SQVTM, CDR2 ANQGSEA. V shed 2 bases and J shed 1 base, with 10 bases lying between them. CDR3 length: 14 residues. The CDR3 reads CSVEPLSRTDTQYF. CDR3 DNA sequence: TGCAGCGTTGAACCTCTCTCCCGCACAGATACGCAGTATTTT.

V usage is TRBV5-4 and J usage is TRBJ2-1; D could derive from TRBD1 or TRBD2 (9 bases each). Trimming removed 4 bases from V and 9 bases from J, with 23 bases in between. CDR1 and CDR2 from the germline V gene are SGHNT and YYREEE (reference sequence). There are 16 residues in the CDR3. The CDR3 sequence is CASSGRSLAGQGEQFF. The CDR3 coding sequence is TGTGCCAGCAGCGGACGGTCGCTAGCGGGACAGGGTGAGCAGTTCTTC.

This clone was picked up a small number of times. The V gene is TRBV28, the J gene TRBJ2-7; no reliable D call. Germline CDR1 MDHEN, CDR2 SYDVKM. The CDR3 spans 12 residues. Trimming took 2 bases from V and 0 from J, leaving 2 bases between them. The CDR3 sequence is CASSLASYEQYF. CDR3 nucleotides: TGTGCCAGCAGTTTAGCCTCCTACGAGCAGTACTTC.

The chain is built from TRBV5-1 and TRBJ2-7; tentative D call: TRBD2 (6 bases). Germline loops: CDR1 SGHRS, CDR2 YFSETQ. V lost 0 bases and J lost 5, with 15 bases in between. This CDR3 has 15 amino acids. The CDR3 nucleotides read TGCGCCAGCAGCTTGGCCACGGGAGTAAACCACGAGCAGTACTTC. This encodes CASSLATGVNHEQYF.

This clone was observed a handful of times. J is TRBJ1-2 and V is TRBV7-3; no clear D. CDR1 and CDR2 (germline): SGHTA, FQGTGA. The CDR3 runs to 13 residues. Trimming pared 2 bases from V and 0 bases from J, leaving 4 bases between. The CDR3 is CASSLDTNYGYTF. Here the CDR3 DNA reads TGTGCCAGCAGCTTAGACACTAACTATGGCTACACCTTC.

This clone has just a few counts. The J gene is TRBJ1-3, the V gene TRBV7-3; D not certain. CDR1 is SGHTA and CDR2 is FQGTGA in the germline V gene. V lost 4 bases and J lost 3, with 10 bases in between. The CDR3 is 14 amino acids. CDR3 amino acids: CASSSGSVGNTIYF. CDR3 DNA sequence: TGTGCCAGCAGCTCCGGGTCGGTTGGAAACACCATATATTTT.